The clone carrying this T cell receptor (beta chain) appeared many times. Between the trimmed V and J ends, which lost 2 bases and 9 bases, there was a span of 5 bases. CDR1 and CDR2 (germline): MDHEN, SYDVKM. The CDR3 is made up of 11 amino acids. This entry is derived from a study of OX40 agonist ivuxolimab in advanced cancers. Assay: immunoSEQ multiplex PCR; the TCRdb copy retains only in-frame clones and omits some. The sample records about 30,000 clones, 84% being singletons. The sequence was obtained from an adult with an advanced solid tumor such as melanoma, head and neck, liver or kidney cancer. The chain is built from TRBV28 and TRBJ2-1; TRBD2 is a possible D gene (5 bases). The specimen comprised CD4+ or CD8+ T cells sorted from blood, sampled in a trial of the OX40 agonist ivuxolimab. For the CDR3, the DNA is TGTGCCAGCAGTTTAGCGGGTGAGCAGTTCTTC. It yields the protein CASSLAGEQFF.